The rows below give T cell receptor beta chains drawn from one sample of a study of T cell repertoires in cytomegalovirus infection. TCRdb fed the reads into MiXCR, producing one record per CDR3 protein. The table includes roughly 130,000 distinct CDR3 sequences, under 30% detected once. These receptors have no identified antigens. The sample comprised PBMCs, sequenced either directly or after in vitro stimulation (not recorded which). These receptors were collected from a human donor in good health (CMV status not recorded). Some clones in this sample may be carry-over from other donors' samples. Each CDR3 is given without its conserved first and last residue.

TRBJ1-2 TRBV14 ASSQVRGQAARYT
TRBJ1-1 TRBV10-3 AISELGTARDTEAF
TRBJ2-5 TRBV7-9 ASSSAGLAGVYQETQY
TRBJ2-3 TRBV7-2 ASSFQGGPADTQY
TRBJ2-5 TRBV7-8 ASSLVGETQY
TRBJ1-4 TRBV7-9 ASWAPEEEKLF
TRBJ2-7 TRBV5-1 ASSLDAGTYEQY
TRBJ2-5 TRBV24-1 ATSDSRPTQETQY
TRBJ1-3 TRBV5-4 ASSLENRHSGNTIY
TRBJ1-3 TRBV4-2 ASSQLFQGTGNTIY
TRBJ1-1 TRBV10-3 AISVQGTNTEAF
TRBJ1-2 TRBV29-1 SVDATPTGGDYGYT
TRBJ2-1 TRBV6-2/TRBV6-3 ANPNPSGSGEQF